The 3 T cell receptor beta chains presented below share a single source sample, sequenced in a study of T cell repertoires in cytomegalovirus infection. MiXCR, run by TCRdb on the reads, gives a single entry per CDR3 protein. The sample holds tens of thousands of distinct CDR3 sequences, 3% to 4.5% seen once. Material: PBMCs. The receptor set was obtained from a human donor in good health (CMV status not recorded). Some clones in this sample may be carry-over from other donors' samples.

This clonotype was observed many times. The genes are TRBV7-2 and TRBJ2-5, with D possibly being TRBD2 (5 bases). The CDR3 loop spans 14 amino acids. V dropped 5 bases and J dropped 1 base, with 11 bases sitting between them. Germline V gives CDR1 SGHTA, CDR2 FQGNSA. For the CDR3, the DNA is TGTGCCAGCAGCAGTCTAGCACGCCAAGAGACCCAGTACTTC. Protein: CASSSLARQETQYF.

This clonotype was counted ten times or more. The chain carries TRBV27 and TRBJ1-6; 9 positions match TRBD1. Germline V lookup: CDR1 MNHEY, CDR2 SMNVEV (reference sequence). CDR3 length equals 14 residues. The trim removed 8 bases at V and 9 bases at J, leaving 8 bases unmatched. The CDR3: CASAGTGPFSPLHF. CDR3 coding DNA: TGTGCCAGCGCCGGGACAGGGCCTTTTTCACCCCTCCACTTT.

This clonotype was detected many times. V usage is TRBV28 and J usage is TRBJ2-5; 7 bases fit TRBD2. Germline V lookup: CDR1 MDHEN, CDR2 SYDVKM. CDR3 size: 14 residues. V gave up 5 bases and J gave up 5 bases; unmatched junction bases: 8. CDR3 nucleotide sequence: TGTGCCAGCAGTCCTGGGAGGGCTACGGAGACCCAGTACTTC. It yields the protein CASSPGRATETQYF.